Shown below are 31 T cell receptor beta chains from a single sample sequenced in a study of blood T cell repertoires in COVID-19. TCRdb's copy holds only in-frame clones and misses some; the assay was immunoSEQ multiplex PCR. This sample has approximately 80,000 clones; roughly 88% occur once, and the top ten carry less than 4%. Sequencing was done on a sample of peripheral blood. The receptors were sampled from a woman over 75 with COVID-19, enrolled during active disease.

The V call is TRBV23-1, the J call TRBJ1-5; no reliable D call. TRBV23-1 is classed as an ORF, of uncertain function. V was shortened by 2 bases and J by 0 bases, with 14 bases between the two germline ends. This CDR3 spans 17 amino acids. The CDR3 loop reads CASSQGEEIISNQPQHF. The CDR3 region has the DNA TGCGCCAGCAGTCAAGGGGAGGAAATTATTAGCAATCAGCCCCAGCATTTT.

This clone was seen a few times. The DNA of the CDR3 is TGCAGCGTTAGGACAGGGGGTAATCAGCCCCAGCATTTT. Its translation is CSVRTGGNQPQHF. V and J are TRBV29-1 and TRBJ1-5, with TRBD1 matching over 10 bases. CDR1 is SQVTM, CDR2 ANQGSEA, per germline. The CDR3 covers 13 residues. J lost 4 bases, V lost 5 bases, and 2 bases had no gene match.

The chain uses TRBV5-1 and TRBJ1-1; unclear D gene. The CDR3 covers 16 residues. Looked up from germline, CDR1 is SGHRS and CDR2 is YFSETQ. V was trimmed by 1 base and J by 6 bases, leaving 19 bases between them. DNA for the CDR3: TGCGCCAGCAGCTTGAGACCTAGGGAGGTAATGTCTGAAGCTTTCTTT. Translation: CASSLRPREVMSEAFF.

The chain joins TRBV7-2 to TRBJ2-2, with 8 bases aligning to TRBD2. This CDR3 spans 18 amino acids. J gave up 0 bases and V 5 bases, and 11 bases lay outside the gene matches. CDR1 SGHTA and CDR2 FQGNSA come from the germline V gene. CDR3 amino acids: CASSPRGAGASNTGELFF. The CDR3 DNA sequence: TGTGCCAGCAGCCCCCGAGGAGCGGGAGCGTCGAACACCGGGGAGCTGTTTTTT.

This clone was observed a handful of times. The chain combines TRBV6-5 with TRBJ2-5, with 12 bases fitting TRBD2. With 6 bases clipped from V and 5 bases from J, the junction kept 7 bases outside the gene matches. There are 15 residues in the CDR3. Germline V lookup: CDR1 MNHEY, CDR2 SVGAGI. In DNA form, the CDR3 reads TGTGCCAGCAGGCTACTAGCGGGGGGTGGTGAGACCCAGTACTTC. It codes for CASRLLAGGGETQYF.

The CDR3 reads CASKGQGSNSPLHF. The CDR3 DNA reads as TGTGCCAGCAAAGGACAGGGGAGTAATTCACCCCTCCACTTT. The genes are TRBV11-3 and TRBJ1-6, with 9 bases identical to TRBD1. Germline CDR1 and CDR2: SGHNT and YENEEA. The length of the CDR3 is 14 residues. The V and J ends lost 7 bases and 6 bases, in that order; junction bases with no gene match: 4.

The V call is TRBV19, the J call TRBJ1-5; 8 bases map to TRBD1. Germline V CDR1 and CDR2: LNHDA, SQIVND (reference sequence). This CDR3 contains 15 residues. V shed 6 bases, J shed 4 bases, and the junction held 8 bases outside the gene matches. The CDR3 protein is CASRTTGGPNQPQHF. Here the CDR3 DNA reads TGTGCCAGTAGAACCACAGGGGGGCCTAATCAGCCCCAGCATTTT.

CDR3 sequence reads: CASRAMNTEAFF. In DNA, the CDR3 is TGTGCCAGCCGAGCCATGAACACTGAAGCTTTCTTT. This chain links TRBV6-6 with TRBJ1-1; D remains ambiguous. Germline V lookup: CDR1 MNHNY, CDR2 SVGAGI (reference sequence). V lost 8 bases to trimming and J lost 0 bases, with 7 bases between them. The CDR3 totals 12 residues.

The CDR3 sequence is CASSFRLALGTDTQYF. Here the CDR3 DNA reads TGTGCCAGCAGCTTCCGACTAGCTCTCGGGACAGATACGCAGTATTTT. The rearrangement links TRBV11-2 to TRBJ2-3; 7 positions agree with TRBD2. Germline loops: CDR1 SGHAT, CDR2 FQNNGV. The CDR3 runs to 16 residues. The V gene end was trimmed by 3 bases and the J gene end by 3 bases; junction bases not matched to a gene: 9.

J is TRBJ1-2 and V is TRBV6-5; the match to TRBD1 covers 7 bases. The CDR3 is 13 residues long. V lost 6 bases to trimming and J lost 5 bases; unmatched junction nucleotides: 6. Germline V lookup: CDR1 MNHEY, CDR2 SVGAGI. The CDR3 DNA reads TGTGCCAGCAGGACAGGGCAAGGATATGGCTACACCTTC. Encoded protein: CASRTGQGYGYTF.

This chain connects TRBV3-1 (or the pseudogene TRBV3-2) to TRBJ1-3, with D uncertain. The CDR3 is 13 residues long. Looked up from germline, CDR1 is LGHDT and CDR2 is YNNKEL (reference sequence). The germline V and J ends were trimmed by 1 base and 6 bases, with 7 bases remaining between them. Here the CDR3 reads CASSQGATNTIYF. The CDR3, as DNA: TGTGCCAGCAGCCAAGGGGCCACAAACACCATATATTTT.

This clone was recorded once. The chain is built from TRBV6-5 and TRBJ1-2; possible D gene TRBD1, 5 bases. Trimming pared 6 bases from V and 4 bases from J, leaving 18 bases between. CDR1 is MNHEY, CDR2 SVGAGI, per germline. The CDR3 loop spans 15 amino acids. DNA of the CDR3: TGTGCCAGCAGGAAATGGGGGGATAAGGGCTATGGCTACACCTTC. This codes for CASRKWGDKGYGYTF.

The V and J genes are TRBV5-1 and TRBJ2-7, with 10 bases fitting TRBD2. Germline-derived CDR1 and CDR2 are SGHRS and YFSETQ. The CDR3 consists of 14 residues. V lost 4 bases, J lost 3 bases, and 4 bases stayed unmatched. The CDR3 bases are TGCGCCAGCAGCGATACTAGCGGGAACTACGAGCAGTACTTC. Translating gives CASSDTSGNYEQYF.

This chain joins TRBV18 and TRBJ2-3; perhaps TRBD1 as D (6 bases). This CDR3 is 15 amino acids long. V shed 1 base and J shed 2 bases, with 10 bases lying between them. Per germline, CDR1 KGHSH and CDR2 LQKENI. Written as DNA, the CDR3 is TGTGCCAGCTCACCACAAGGGGGTATCACAGATACGCAGTATTTT. It encodes CASSPQGGITDTQYF.

This chain links TRBV27 with TRBJ1-2; D might be TRBD1 (5 bases). CDR1 and CDR2 (germline): MNHEY, SMNVEV (reference sequence). The CDR3 contains 14 residues. V lost 2 bases, J lost 4 bases, and 11 bases lay in between. The CDR3 coding sequence is TGTGCCAGCAGTTTAAGGGGAAGGACCTATGGCTACACCTTC. Its protein product is CASSLRGRTYGYTF.

The CDR3 region is CSASASGGLKAQYF. The CDR3 nucleotides are TGCAGTGCTAGTGCTAGCGGGGGCCTGAAGGCGCAGTATTTT. This chain connects TRBV20-1 to TRBJ2-3, with 10 positions matching TRBD2. The CDR3 extends over 14 amino acids. The ends lost 3 bases at V and 10 bases at J; junction bases unmatched: 10. Germline CDR1 reads DFQATT; CDR2 reads SNEGSKA (reference sequence).

V and J are TRBV19 and TRBJ2-1; 8 bases agree with TRBD2. CDR3 length: 15 residues. Germline V gene data show CDR1 as LNHDA and CDR2 as SQIVND (reference sequence). Trimming took 6 bases from V and 0 from J; bases not matched to a gene: 4. The CDR3 is CASRGRGASYNEQFF. In nucleotides, the CDR3 is TGTGCCAGTAGAGGGCGGGGGGCCTCCTACAATGAGCAGTTCTTC.

The chain recombines TRBV7-2 with TRBJ1-2; D not certain. This CDR3 spans 14 amino acids. Germline V lookup: CDR1 SGHTA, CDR2 FQGNSA. The ends were cut back, 5 bases at V and 0 bases at J, with 10 bases in the middle. The CDR3 bases are TGTGCCAGCAGCCGTTCAGGTACTAACTATGGCTACACCTTC. Translation: CASSRSGTNYGYTF.

The chain couples TRBV4-1 to TRBJ1-2; D perhaps matches TRBD1 (6 bases). The CDR3 loop spans 15 amino acids. Germline V gene data show CDR1 as MGHRA and CDR2 as YSYEKL. Trimming took 3 bases from V and 2 from J, leaving 13 bases between them. The DNA for the CDR3 is TGCGCCAGCAGCCAGGTCCTGACAGGCAACTATGGCTACACCTTC. It yields the protein CASSQVLTGNYGYTF.

The chain combines TRBV18 with TRBJ1-1; 7 bases fit TRBD1. Germline lookup yields CDR1 KGHSH and CDR2 LQKENI. Germline trimming cut 0 bases from V and 3 bases from J; bases unmatched to any gene: 4. The CDR3 contains 15 residues. CDR3: CASSPPTGKDTEAFF. CDR3 DNA sequence: TGTGCCAGCTCACCACCGACAGGGAAGGACACTGAAGCTTTCTTT.

The CDR3 nucleotides are TGTGCCAGTAGTGTTAGGCGGGGACACTATGGCTACACCTTC. Encoded protein: CASSVRRGHYGYTF. The chain uses TRBV19 and TRBJ1-2, with TRBD1 as a possible D gene (5 bases). Germline CDR1 LNHDA, CDR2 SQIVND (reference sequence). The CDR3 totals 14 residues. The germline V and J ends were trimmed by 5 bases and 3 bases, with 13 bases remaining between them.

The J gene is TRBJ2-6, the V gene TRBV29-1; TRBD2 matches at 9 bases. Germline V gives CDR1 SQVTM, CDR2 ANQGSEA. There are 14 residues in the CDR3. V dropped 6 bases and J dropped 4; count of bases not matched to a gene: 4. The DNA of the CDR3 is TGCAGCGTAGGACTAGCGTTCGGGGCCAACGTCCTGACTTTC. It is translated as CSVGLAFGANVLTF.

This rearrangement joins TRBV5-4 to TRBJ1-1; 10 bases align to TRBD1. V lost 4 bases to trimming and J lost 7 bases; unmatched junction nucleotides: 10. Germline loops: CDR1 SGHNT, CDR2 YYREEE (reference sequence). The CDR3 is made up of 15 amino acids. CDR3 sequence: CASSLMTGGDDEAFF. For the CDR3, the DNA is TGTGCCAGCAGCCTGATGACAGGGGGCGATGATGAAGCTTTCTTT.

The CDR3 region is CASSPHGNRGGYTF. In DNA, the CDR3 is TGTGCCAGCAGCCCGCACGGGAACCGGGGTGGCTACACCTTC. The chain has TRBV11-2 and TRBJ1-2; no firm D call. Germline assignment: CDR1 SGHAT and CDR2 FQNNGV. The CDR3 consists of 14 residues. Trimming stripped 5 bases from V and 7 bases from J, with 17 bases between.

V gene TRBV30 combines with J gene TRBJ1-6; D ambiguous. Germline CDR1 GTSNPN, CDR2 SVGIG (reference sequence). The V gene lost 3 bases and the J gene lost 7 bases, with 13 bases spanning the gap. CDR3 length: 14 residues. CDR3 sequence reads: CAWSRPQLNSPLHF. CDR3 bases: TGTGCCTGGAGCCGCCCACAGTTGAATTCACCCCTCCACTTT.

The chain carries TRBV9 and TRBJ2-2; possibly TRBD1 for D (5 bases). CDR3 length: 15 amino acids. The V gene lost 0 bases and the J gene lost 5 bases, with 11 bases spanning the gap. The germline V gene encodes CDR1 SGDLS and CDR2 YYNGEE. CDR3 in amino acids: CASSVGAGWTGELFF. The CDR3 DNA reads as TGTGCCAGCAGCGTAGGAGCAGGGTGGACCGGGGAGCTGTTTTTT.

The chain joins TRBV27 to TRBJ1-6; 11 bases line up with TRBD1. Germline V gene sequence: CDR1 MNHEY, CDR2 SMNVEV (reference sequence). This CDR3 comprises 15 residues. V dropped 6 bases and J dropped 10; count of bases not matched to a gene: 8. In DNA form, the CDR3 reads TGTGCCAGCAGACGGGACAGGGGGGAGTACTCACCCCTCCACTTT. Translating gives CASRRDRGEYSPLHF.

The rearrangement joins TRBV19 to TRBJ2-2, with TRBD2 matching 9 bases. This CDR3 has 17 residues. After removal of 5 bases from V and 4 bases from J, the junction contained 11 bases not matched to a gene. Germline CDR1 and CDR2: LNHDA and SQIVND (reference sequence). The CDR3 protein is CASSVTAGGVSTGELFF. The DNA for the CDR3 is TGTGCCAGTAGTGTAACAGCGGGGGGCGTTAGCACCGGGGAGCTGTTTTTT. The full variable domain, rest sourced from reference TRBV19 and TRBJ2-2, is DGGITQSPKYLFRKEGQNVTLSCEQNLNHDAMYWYRQDPGQGLRLIYYSQIVNDFQKGDIAEGYSVSREKKESFPLTVTSAQKNPTAFYLCASSVTAGGVSTGELFFGEGSRLTVL.

The chain carries TRBV19 and TRBJ2-3, with 8 bases that match TRBD1. J lost 0 bases, V lost 7 bases, and 9 bases had no gene match. The CDR3 has 16 amino acids. Germline V gives CDR1 LNHDA, CDR2 SQIVND (reference sequence). The chain's CDR3 is CASTTIGQGSTDTQYF. CDR3 DNA sequence: TGTGCCAGTACCACTATCGGACAGGGAAGCACAGATACGCAGTATTTT.

The rearrangement joins TRBV14 to TRBJ2-7; 9 bases are a match to TRBD1. The germline V gene has CDR1 SGHDN and CDR2 FVKESK. The CDR3 runs 15 residues. J was trimmed by 3 bases and V by 6 bases; bases with no gene match: 9. This CDR3 reads CASRRAGTGLYEQYF. The CDR3 DNA reads as TGTGCCAGCAGACGAGCCGGGACAGGGCTCTACGAGCAGTACTTC.

V usage is TRBV9 and J usage is TRBJ1-2; TRBD1 aligns across 10 bases. Germline-derived CDR1 and CDR2 are SGDLS and YYNGEE. After removal of 0 bases from V and 4 bases from J, the junction contained 3 bases not matched to a gene. The CDR3 totals 15 residues. The CDR3 here is CASSVGTGGTYGYTF. The DNA for the CDR3 is TGTGCCAGCAGCGTAGGGACAGGGGGAACCTATGGCTACACCTTC. Together with reference TRBV9 and TRBJ1-2, the CDR3 gives the full variable domain: DSGVTQTPKHLITATGQRVTLRCSPRSGDLSVYWYQQSLDQGLQFLIQYYNGEERAKGNILERFSAQQFPDLHSELNLSSLELGDSALYFCASSVGTGGTYGYTFGSGTRLTVV.